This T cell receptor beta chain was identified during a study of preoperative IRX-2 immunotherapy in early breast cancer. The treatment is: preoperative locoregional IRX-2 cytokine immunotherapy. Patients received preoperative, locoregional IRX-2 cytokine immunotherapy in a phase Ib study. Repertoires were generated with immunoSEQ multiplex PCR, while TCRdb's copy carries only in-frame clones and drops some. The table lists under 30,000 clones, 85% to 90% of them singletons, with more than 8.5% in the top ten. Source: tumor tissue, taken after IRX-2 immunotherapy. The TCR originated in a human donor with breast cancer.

CDR3 DNA sequence: TGTGCCACCAGCAGAGGCCAGGGGCTAGGGGTTGCCAAAAACATTCAGTACTTC. Protein sequence: CATSRGQGLGVAKNIQYF. V is TRBV15 and J is TRBJ2-4, with D tentatively TRBD1 (6 bases). This CDR3 is 18 amino acids long. V lost 1 base, J lost 1 base, and 17 bases lay in between. Germline V gene lookup returns CDR1 LNHNV and CDR2 YYDKDF (reference sequence).